These 14 T cell receptor beta chains share one sample of origin, sequenced in a study of blood T cell repertoires in COVID-19. Generated by immunoSEQ multiplex PCR, the TCRdb table keeps only in-frame clones and is missing some. The sample carries about 250,000 clones, roughly 84% recorded once. Sequencing was performed on peripheral blood. All receptors derive from a man over 45 with active or convalescent COVID-19.

The chain links TRBV30 to TRBJ1-2, with 7 bases fitting TRBD1. Trimming removed 4 bases from V and 8 bases from J; junction bases left unmatched: 4. Germline CDR1 is GTSNPN and CDR2 is SVGIG (reference sequence). This CDR3 spans 11 amino acids. CDR3 sequence reads: CAWTGGLGYTF. The CDR3 bases are TGTGCCTGGACAGGGGGTTTGGGCTACACCTTC.

The chain has TRBV6-5 and TRBJ1-5, with D tentatively TRBD1 (5 bases). Trimming shortened V by 1 base and J by 2 bases, and 9 bases separated the two germline ends. The germline gives CDR1 MNHEY, CDR2 SVGAGI. The CDR3 consists of 15 residues. The CDR3 nucleotides are TGTGCCAGCAGTTACTGGGGGAGGTGCAATCAGCCCCAGCATTTT. As protein: CASSYWGRCNQPQHF.

The V and J genes are TRBV7-2 and TRBJ1-6, with 7 bases identical to TRBD1. With 7 bases clipped from V and 3 bases from J, the junction kept 9 bases outside the gene matches. CDR3 size: 16 residues. Germline CDR1 is SGHTA and CDR2 is FQGNSA. CDR3 sequence reads: CASTPGQLLYNSPLHF. The CDR3 DNA sequence: TGTGCCAGCACCCCGGGACAGCTCCTCTATAATTCACCCCTCCACTTT.

The V and J genes are TRBV6-9 and TRBJ1-5; no clear D. The germline V gene has CDR1 MNHGY and CDR2 SVAAGI. Trimming took 2 bases from V and 7 from J, leaving 18 bases between them. CDR3 size: 16 residues. The CDR3 bases are TGTGCCAGCAGTTATGATAGGCCAGGAGGTAGGCAGCCCCAGCATTTT. It translates to CASSYDRPGGRQPQHF.

The chain carries TRBV6-5 and TRBJ1-1; TRBD1 agrees at 7 bases. Germline V gene lookup returns CDR1 MNHEY and CDR2 SVGAGI. The CDR3 is 13 residues long. Trimming cost V 6 bases and J 0 bases; bases outside gene matches: 1. The CDR3 bases are TGTGCCAGCAGGGGGACAGTGAACACTGAAGCTTTCTTT. Its translation: CASRGTVNTEAFF.

The chain has TRBV3-1 (or the pseudogene TRBV3-2) and TRBJ2-7, with D perhaps TRBD2 (5 bases). Germline V gene sequence: CDR1 LGHDT, CDR2 YNNKEL (reference sequence). This CDR3 has 15 amino acids. V dropped 0 bases and J dropped 3 bases, with 12 bases sitting between them. The chain's CDR3 is CASSQEGLAVYEQYF. The CDR3 DNA is TGTGCCAGCAGCCAAGAAGGGCTAGCTGTCTACGAGCAGTACTTC.

The gene calls are TRBV30 and TRBJ2-1; 9 positions match TRBD1. Germline V gives CDR1 GTSNPN, CDR2 SVGIG (reference sequence). CDR3 length equals 13 residues. Losses at the gene ends were 5 bases for V and 6 bases for J; bases not matched to a gene: 5. This CDR3 is CAWGTGIGNEQFF. Here the CDR3 DNA reads TGTGCCTGGGGGACAGGGATAGGCAATGAGCAGTTCTTC.

The V gene is TRBV11-2, the J gene TRBJ2-7; D is unresolved. The CDR3 spans 11 residues. CDR1 is SGHAT, CDR2 FQNNGV, per germline. The ends were cut back, 0 bases at V and 7 bases at J, with 4 bases in the middle. The DNA of the CDR3 is TGTGCCAGCAGCTTAGACCGGGAGCAGTACTTC. It encodes CASSLDREQYF.

The chain links TRBV18 to TRBJ1-2, with D tentatively TRBD1 (5 bases). Germline V gene lookup returns CDR1 KGHSH and CDR2 LQKENI. The V and J ends lost 3 bases and 4 bases respectively, with 15 bases between them. This CDR3 is built from 15 residues. The CDR3 region has the DNA TGTGCCAGCTCACCTACGGAGGGTGGGACCTATGGCTACACCTTC. Residues: CASSPTEGGTYGYTF.

The V call is TRBV5-1, the J call TRBJ1-2; the match to TRBD1 covers 7 bases. The CDR3 is 14 residues long. With 3 bases clipped from V and 7 bases from J, the junction kept 9 bases outside the gene matches. The germline V gene has CDR1 SGHRS and CDR2 YFSETQ. The CDR3 nucleotides read TGCGCCAGCAGCTCTCAGACAGGGTCGGGTGGCTACACCTTC. It encodes CASSSQTGSGGYTF.

V usage is TRBV2 and J usage is TRBJ1-2, with unresolved D. V lost 1 base, J lost 2 bases, and 8 bases lay in between. The CDR3 loop spans 14 amino acids. The germline CDR1 and CDR2 sequences are SNHLY and FYNNEI. The CDR3 is CASSEGAGNYGYTF. Written as DNA, the CDR3 is TGTGCCAGCAGTGAAGGGGCAGGAAACTATGGCTACACCTTC.

CDR3 coding DNA: TGTGCCAGCAGTTTGTGGGGGCAGGAGAACACTGAAGCTTTCTTT. Protein: CASSLWGQENTEAFF. The J gene is TRBJ1-1, the V gene TRBV27, with D perhaps matching TRBD1 (6 bases). Trimming left V 3 bases short and J 1 base short, with 12 bases between. Germline CDR1 MNHEY, CDR2 SMNVEV (reference sequence). This CDR3 is built from 15 residues.

On this clone: The sample holds other DNA sequences that translate to the same CDR3. CDR3 nucleotides: TGTGCCAGCAGCTTAGGGACAGGGAGCTCCTACAATGAGCAGTTCTTC. Encoded protein: CASSLGTGSSYNEQFF. V gene TRBV2 combines with J gene TRBJ2-1, with 9 positions matching TRBD1. The CDR3 length is 16 residues. Germline lookup yields CDR1 SNHLY and CDR2 FYNNEI. V was pared by 6 bases and J by 0 bases, with 6 bases of the junction left unmatched.

The gene calls are TRBV28 and TRBJ2-5, with D uncertain. The CDR3 contains 12 residues. In germline, CDR1 is MDHEN, CDR2 SYDVKM. The V and J ends lost 5 bases and 5 bases respectively, with 9 bases between them. CDR3 residues: CASSQILETQYF. CDR3 DNA sequence: TGTGCCAGCAGTCAGATTTTGGAGACCCAGTACTTC.